These 29 T cell receptor beta chains were sequenced from one sample in a study of blood T cell repertoires in COVID-19. Profiling relied on immunoSEQ multiplex PCR, and the TCRdb table lists in-frame clones only, not all of them. The sample yields about 420,000 clones, about 90% seen once. The sequenced sample was peripheral blood. The receptor set was obtained from a man between 18 and 29 years old with COVID-19, enrolled during active disease.

This chain joins TRBV6-5 and TRBJ2-3, with D unclear. Germline V gene sequence: CDR1 MNHEY, CDR2 SVGAGI. The germline V and J ends were trimmed by 0 bases and 2 bases, with 9 bases remaining between them. The CDR3 runs 15 residues. For the CDR3, the DNA is TGTGCCAGCAGTTACTCGACTCGGCCCACAGATACGCAGTATTTT. It yields the protein CASSYSTRPTDTQYF.

The chain combines TRBV18 with TRBJ1-3; D remains unclear. V dropped 3 bases and J dropped 10 bases, with 16 bases sitting between them. Germline assignment: CDR1 KGHSH and CDR2 LQKENI. This CDR3 region has 14 residues. CDR3 DNA: TGTGCCAGCTCACCCCCGGATGGTGTCGGGACCATATATTTT. Protein product: CASSPPDGVGTIYF.

This chain links TRBV19 with TRBJ2-2; the D gene is possibly TRBD1 (6 bases). This CDR3 spans 14 amino acids. V lost 6 bases and J 3 bases, leaving 11 bases between the germline ends. Germline V gene data show CDR1 as LNHDA and CDR2 as SQIVND (reference sequence). CDR3 nucleotides: TGTGCCAGTAGGCAAACAGGGTACACCGGGGAGCTGTTTTTT. This translates into CASRQTGYTGELFF.

The chain couples TRBV7-8 to TRBJ1-6; 9 nucleotides match TRBD1. The germline gives CDR1 SGHVS, CDR2 FQNEAQ. The CDR3 has 15 amino acids. The V gene end was trimmed by 4 bases and the J gene end by 5 bases; junction bases not matched to a gene: 3. DNA for the CDR3: TGTGCCAGCAGCTCACAGGGGGCGAATAATTCACCCCTCCACTTT. It yields the protein CASSSQGANNSPLHF.

The chain uses TRBV3-1 (or the pseudogene TRBV3-2) and TRBJ1-4; D not resolved. Germline CDR1 is LGHDT and CDR2 is YNNKEL (reference sequence). V was pared by 1 base and J by 1 base, with 13 bases between. This CDR3 region has 17 residues. Here the CDR3 reads CASSQAGGIGTNEKLFF. The CDR3 nucleotides read TGTGCCAGCAGCCAAGCTGGAGGGATCGGAACTAATGAAAAACTGTTTTTT.

The V gene is TRBV25-1, the J gene TRBJ1-5; TRBD1 matches at 9 bases. The CDR3 sequence is 14 residues long. Trimming at V came to 5 bases and at J to 7 bases, leaving 6 bases not matched to a gene. The germline CDR1 and CDR2 sequences are MGHDK and SYGVNS. CDR3 loop: CASSLQGAEQPQHF. In DNA, the CDR3 is TGTGCCAGCAGTTTACAGGGGGCCGAACAGCCCCAGCATTTT.

This chain connects TRBV12-5 to TRBJ1-5; 10 bases match TRBD1. The germline V gene has CDR1 LGHNT and CDR2 FRNRAP. CDR3 length: 15 amino acids. V lost 6 bases to trimming and J lost 5 bases; unmatched junction nucleotides: 7. Written as DNA, the CDR3 is TGTGCTAGTGGAAGGGACAGGGGAAGGGATCAGCCCCAGCATTTT. It yields the protein CASGRDRGRDQPQHF.

The chain couples TRBV30 to TRBJ1-4, with D possibly being TRBD1 (6 bases). The CDR3 has 15 residues. The germline V gene has CDR1 GTSNPN and CDR2 SVGIG (reference sequence). V was clipped by 0 bases and J by 3 bases, with 11 bases between them. In DNA form, the CDR3 reads TGTGCCTGGAGTGTCCGGGCAGGGGCTAATGAAAAACTGTTTTTT. This gives the protein CAWSVRAGANEKLFF.

The rearrangement links TRBV30 to TRBJ2-2; 11 bases are shared with TRBD2. The CDR3 runs to 15 residues. Germline lookup yields CDR1 GTSNPN and CDR2 SVGIG (reference sequence). V shed 1 base, J shed 7 bases, and the junction held 5 bases outside the gene matches. The CDR3 here is CAWSARLAGNGELFF. The CDR3 DNA reads TGTGCCTGGAGTGCTCGACTAGCGGGGAACGGGGAGCTGTTTTTT.

The chain recombines TRBV6-5 with TRBJ1-2; possible D gene TRBD1, 6 bases. There are 15 residues in the CDR3. Trimming shortened V by 5 bases and J by 4 bases, and 17 bases separated the two germline ends. The V gene's germline CDR1 is MNHEY and CDR2 SVGAGI. The CDR3 here is CASSTDRNPVYGYTF. Written as DNA, the CDR3 is TGTGCCAGCAGTACGGACAGAAACCCAGTCTATGGCTACACCTTC.

This rearrangement joins TRBV18 to TRBJ2-5; TRBD2 aligns across 8 bases. The junction had 8 bases not matched to a gene; V was cut back by 0 bases and J by 2 bases. Germline CDR1 and CDR2: KGHSH and LQKENI. The CDR3 runs to 17 residues. This chain's CDR3 is CASSPPGVAGTQETQYF. The CDR3 DNA sequence: TGTGCCAGCTCACCACCGGGGGTAGCGGGGACGCAAGAGACCCAGTACTTC.

The table lists this clone with a count of one. This chain connects TRBV11-2 to TRBJ2-7, with TRBD2 matching 7 bases. V shed 2 bases, J shed 2 bases, and the junction held 6 bases outside the gene matches. Looked up from germline, CDR1 is SGHAT and CDR2 is FQNNGV. There are 15 residues in the CDR3. The CDR3 DNA reads TGTGCCAGCAGCTTAACTCGGCTAGCGGCCTACGAGCAGTACTTC. It yields the protein CASSLTRLAAYEQYF.

V gene TRBV7-9 combines with J gene TRBJ2-7; 11 bases are shared with TRBD2. The junction had 5 bases not matched to a gene; V was cut back by 4 bases and J by 3 bases. The CDR3 runs to 15 residues. Per germline, CDR1 SEHNR and CDR2 FQNEAQ (reference sequence). The CDR3 reads CASSSHSGRDYEQYF. CDR3 nucleotide sequence: TGTGCCAGCAGCTCCCATAGCGGGAGGGACTACGAGCAGTACTTC.

V gene TRBV5-6 combines with J gene TRBJ2-2; 7 nucleotides agree with TRBD2. Germline V gene data show CDR1 as SGHDT and CDR2 as YYEEEE. CDR3 length: 14 residues. J gave up 5 bases and V 4 bases, and 5 bases lay outside the gene matches. Written as DNA, the CDR3 is TGTGCCAGCAGCCGTAACGGGGGGACCGGGGAGCTGTTTTTT. This sequence encodes CASSRNGGTGELFF.

V gene TRBV4-1 combines with J gene TRBJ2-7; 8 bases line up with TRBD2. Per the germline V gene, CDR1 is MGHRA and CDR2 is YSYEKL. This CDR3 has 17 residues. The V gene end was trimmed by 4 bases and the J gene end by 1 base; junction bases not matched to a gene: 12. The CDR3 protein is CASSLLVTGGRSYEQYF. The CDR3 DNA reads as TGCGCCAGCAGCCTCCTTGTGACGGGGGGGCGATCCTACGAGCAGTACTTC.

V gene TRBV4-1 combines with J gene TRBJ1-1, with a weak D call TRBD1 (5 bases). The V end lost 1 base, the J end lost 1 base, and 16 bases lay between the germline ends. CDR3 length equals 17 residues. The V gene's germline CDR1 is MGHRA and CDR2 YSYEKL. CDR3 in amino acids: CASSQVTGPVTNTEAFF. The CDR3 DNA is TGCGCCAGCAGCCAAGTAACAGGACCTGTTACGAACACTGAAGCTTTCTTT.

The J gene is TRBJ2-5, the V gene TRBV5-4; tentatively, D is TRBD1 (5 bases). The CDR3 sequence is 14 residues long. V was pared by 0 bases and J by 2 bases, with 8 bases between. Germline lookup yields CDR1 SGHNT and CDR2 YYREEE (reference sequence). The CDR3 sequence: CASSLGTLQETQYF. The CDR3 DNA reads as TGTGCCAGCAGCTTGGGGACACTGCAAGAGACCCAGTACTTC.

The chain joins TRBV7-8 to TRBJ2-7; TRBD2 matches 8 bases. This CDR3 is built from 14 residues. The V segment lost 3 bases and the J segment 6 bases; nucleotides outside the gene matches: 7. Germline V gene lookup returns CDR1 SGHVS and CDR2 FQNEAQ. CDR3 bases: TGTGCCAGCAGCTTCAGACTAGCGAGGGGCGAGCAGTACTTC. Its translation: CASSFRLARGEQYF.

The rearrangement uses TRBV7-2 and TRBJ1-1, with D perhaps matching TRBD1 (5 bases). The V gene lost 3 bases and the J gene lost 7 bases, with 6 bases spanning the gap. Germline CDR1 reads SGHTA; CDR2 reads FQGNSA. The CDR3 extends over 11 amino acids. CDR3 region: CASSLGHEAFF. The DNA for the CDR3 is TGTGCCAGCAGCTTGGGGCATGAAGCTTTCTTT.

This sequence joins TRBV19 and TRBJ2-3; 7 bases map to TRBD1. V lost 6 bases, J lost 4 bases, and 7 bases stayed unmatched. CDR1 and CDR2 from the germline V gene are LNHDA and SQIVND (reference sequence). The CDR3 has 14 amino acids. The DNA for the CDR3 is TGTGCCAGTAGGTCGGGGACAGATCCAGATACGCAGTATTTT. It is translated as CASRSGTDPDTQYF.

This clone was observed many times. The identical CDR3 is also encoded by other nucleotide sequences in the sample. The DNA of the CDR3 is TGTGCCAGCAGCTCGATAGCGGGAGCGAACACCGGGGAGCTGTTTTTT. Protein sequence: CASSSIAGANTGELFF. The chain combines TRBV7-9 with TRBJ2-2; 9 nucleotides line up with TRBD2. V was clipped by 4 bases and J by 0 bases; unmatched bases: 3. The CDR3 is 16 residues long. The germline V gene has CDR1 SEHNR and CDR2 FQNEAQ (reference sequence).

The chain joins TRBV19 to TRBJ1-5; 7 bases map to TRBD1. CDR1 is LNHDA and CDR2 is SQIVND in the germline V gene (reference sequence). The V gene end was trimmed by 8 bases and the J gene end by 0 bases; junction bases not matched to a gene: 16. The CDR3 extends over 18 amino acids. The CDR3 DNA follows: TGTGCCAGTGGGAGTGACGACAGGGATCTCGGTAGCAATCAGCCCCAGCATTTT. Its translation: CASGSDDRDLGSNQPQHF.

The chain joins TRBV15 to TRBJ2-1; 8 bases map to TRBD2. The CDR3 extends over 15 amino acids. CDR1 and CDR2 (germline): LNHNV, YYDKDF (reference sequence). V dropped 0 bases and J dropped 8; count of bases not matched to a gene: 6. CDR3 loop: CATSRESSGSYEQFF. CDR3 nucleotide sequence: TGTGCCACCAGCAGAGAATCGAGCGGGAGCTATGAGCAGTTCTTC.

V gene TRBV2 combines with J gene TRBJ2-3; D unresolved. V shed 3 bases and J shed 3 bases, with 13 bases lying between them. The CDR3 is 15 residues long. Germline lookup yields CDR1 SNHLY and CDR2 FYNNEI. This chain's CDR3 is CASSDESAITDTQYF. The CDR3 DNA reads as TGTGCCAGCAGTGATGAGTCAGCGATTACAGATACGCAGTATTTT.

This sequence joins TRBV25-1 and TRBJ2-2; maybe TRBD1 (5 bases). CDR1 and CDR2 from the germline V gene are MGHDK and SYGVNS. The CDR3 has 16 residues. Trimming cost V 1 base and J 0 bases, with 9 bases left between them. CDR3 region: CASSESQGTNTGELFF. The CDR3 coding sequence is TGTGCCAGCAGTGAATCGCAGGGTACGAACACCGGGGAGCTGTTTTTT.

The J gene is TRBJ2-1, the V gene TRBV11-2, with 15 bases aligning to TRBD2. This CDR3 has 19 residues. Germline V gene lookup returns CDR1 SGHAT and CDR2 FQNNGV. V gave up 4 bases and J gave up 0 bases; unmatched junction bases: 7. In DNA, the CDR3 is TGTGCCAGCAGCTCCCACGGACTAGCGGGGGGGAGCTCCTACAATGAGCAGTTCTTC. It encodes CASSSHGLAGGSSYNEQFF. Together with reference TRBV11-2 and TRBJ2-1, the CDR3 gives the full variable domain: EAGVAQSPRYKIIEKRQSVAFWCNPISGHATLYWYQQILGQGPKLLIQFQNNGVVDDSQLPKDRFSAERLKGVDSTLKIQPAKLEDSAVYLCASSSHGLAGGSSYNEQFFGPGTRLTVL.

This clone came up once. The rearrangement uses TRBV15 and TRBJ2-3, with 10 bases that match TRBD2. CDR1 and CDR2 (germline): LNHNV, YYDKDF (reference sequence). CDR3 length equals 16 residues. The V gene end was trimmed by 4 bases and the J gene end by 1 base; junction bases not matched to a gene: 5. As DNA, the CDR3 is TGTGCCACCAGCACCCAGCGGGGGGGCGGCACAGATACGCAGTATTTT. Protein product: CATSTQRGGGTDTQYF. The complete variable domain, with remaining parts taken from reference TRBV15 and TRBJ2-3, reads DAMVIQNPRYQVTQFGKPVTLSCSQTLNHNVMYWYQQKSSQAPKLLFHYYDKDFNNEADTPDNFQSRRPNTSFCFLDIRSPGLGDTAMYLCATSTQRGGGTDTQYFGPGTRLTVL.

V and J are TRBV6-1 and TRBJ2-1; the D gene is possibly TRBD1 (6 bases). The CDR3 is 15 amino acids. Germline values: CDR1 MNHNS, CDR2 SASEGT. The V end lost 3 bases, the J end lost 7 bases, and 16 bases lay between the germline ends. Here the CDR3 reads CASSEGLRGRNEQFF. The CDR3 DNA follows: TGTGCCAGCAGTGAGGGCCTCAGGGGAAGGAATGAGCAGTTCTTC.

This clone was found once. The gene calls are TRBV7-2 and TRBJ1-6; perhaps TRBD1 as D (5 bases). The V gene lost 1 base and the J gene lost 7 bases, with 11 bases spanning the gap. The germline V gene encodes CDR1 SGHTA and CDR2 FQGNSA. The CDR3 runs to 15 residues. CDR3 DNA: TGTGCCAGCAGCTTAGGCAGGGTGGGGAATTCACCCCTCCACTTT. Protein product: CASSLGRVGNSPLHF.